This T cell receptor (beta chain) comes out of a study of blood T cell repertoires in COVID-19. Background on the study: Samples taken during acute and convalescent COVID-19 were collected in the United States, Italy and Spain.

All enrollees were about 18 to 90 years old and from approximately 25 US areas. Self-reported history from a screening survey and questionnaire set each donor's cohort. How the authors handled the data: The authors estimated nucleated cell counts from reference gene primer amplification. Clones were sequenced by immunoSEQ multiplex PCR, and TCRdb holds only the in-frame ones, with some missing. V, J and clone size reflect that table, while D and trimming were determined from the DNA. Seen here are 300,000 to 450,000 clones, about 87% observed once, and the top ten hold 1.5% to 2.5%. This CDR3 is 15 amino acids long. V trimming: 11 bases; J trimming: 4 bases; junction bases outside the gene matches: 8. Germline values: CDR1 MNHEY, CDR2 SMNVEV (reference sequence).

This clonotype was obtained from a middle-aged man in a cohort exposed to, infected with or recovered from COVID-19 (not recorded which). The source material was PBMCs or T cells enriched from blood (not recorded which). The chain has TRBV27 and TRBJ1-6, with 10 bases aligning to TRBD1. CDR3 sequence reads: CAVRQGAQYNSPLHF. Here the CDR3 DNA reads TGTGCCGTACGACAGGGGGCCCAGTATAATTCACCCCTCCACTTT.